By sample fraction, the clone carrying this TCR beta chain is medium-sized. The data belong to a study of blood T cell repertoires in COVID-19. Study in general: Spain, Italy and the United States supplied samples that represented acute and convalescent COVID-19. Sample material is recorded as cDNA or gDNA derived from T cells, B-cell-depleted T cells, or PBMCs.

Authors' analysis steps: By means of reference gene primer amplification, nucleated cell counts were estimated. Some clones are missing from TCRdb's copy, which holds only in-frame ones; the method was immunoSEQ multiplex PCR. V and J calls and clone size come straight from that table; D and trimming were deduced from the DNA. The sample holds around 84,000 clones, over 65% seen once. The V gene's germline CDR1 is SGDLS and CDR2 YYNGEE. Trimming removed 0 bases at V and 5 bases at J, with 8 bases between. The CDR3 spans 14 residues. The V gene is TRBV9, the J gene TRBJ2-2, with unresolved D. Sequenced input: peripheral blood. This receptor was identified in a man aged 45-65 years with active or convalescent COVID-19. Here the CDR3 reads CASSVGEMTGELFF. The CDR3 DNA is TGTGCCAGCAGCGTAGGAGAGATGACCGGGGAGCTGTTTTTT.